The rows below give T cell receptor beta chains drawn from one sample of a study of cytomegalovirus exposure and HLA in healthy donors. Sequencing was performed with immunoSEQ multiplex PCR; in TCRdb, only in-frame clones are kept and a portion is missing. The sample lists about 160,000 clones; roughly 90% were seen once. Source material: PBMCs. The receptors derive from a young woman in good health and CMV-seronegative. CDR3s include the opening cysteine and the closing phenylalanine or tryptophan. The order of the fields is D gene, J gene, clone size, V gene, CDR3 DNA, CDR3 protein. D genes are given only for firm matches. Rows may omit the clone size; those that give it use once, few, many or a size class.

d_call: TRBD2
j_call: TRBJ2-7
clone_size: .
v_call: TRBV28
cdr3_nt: TGTGCCAGCAGTTCCTCTAGCGGGAGGTTAGTCTACGAGCAGTACTTC
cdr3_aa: CASSSSSGRLVYEQYF

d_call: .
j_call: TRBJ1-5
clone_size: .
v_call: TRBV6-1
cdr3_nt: TGTGCCAGCAGTTGGAGGGGCGACAATCAGCCCCAGCATTTT
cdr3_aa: CASSWRGDNQPQHF

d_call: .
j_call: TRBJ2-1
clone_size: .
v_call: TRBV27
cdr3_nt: TGTGCCACCAACGGGCGGCGCGGGGACAATGAGCAGTTCTTC
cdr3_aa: CATNGRRGDNEQFF

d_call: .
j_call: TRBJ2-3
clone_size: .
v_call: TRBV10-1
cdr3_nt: TGCGCCAGCAGTGCCCGACCGGGACATAGCACAGATACGCAGTATTTT
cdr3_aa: CASSARPGHSTDTQYF

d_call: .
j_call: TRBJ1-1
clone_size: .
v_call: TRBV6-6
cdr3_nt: TGTGCCAGCAGTTCCCACGACAGGTTCACTGAAGCTTTCTTT
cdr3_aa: CASSSHDRFTEAFF

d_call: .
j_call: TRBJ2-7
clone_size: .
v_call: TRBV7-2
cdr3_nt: TGTGCCAGCAGCACTAGATGGTTGGGCAGGAGCTACGAGCAGTACTTC
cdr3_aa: CASSTRWLGRSYEQYF

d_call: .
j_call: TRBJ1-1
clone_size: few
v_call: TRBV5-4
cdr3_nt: TGTGCCAGCAGCTCAGGACTGCTGAACACTGAAGCTTTCTTT
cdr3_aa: CASSSGLLNTEAFF

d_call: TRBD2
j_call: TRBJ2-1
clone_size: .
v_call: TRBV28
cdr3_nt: TGTGCCAGCAGTTTTAGGGGACTAGCTAAGAATGAGCAGTTCTTC
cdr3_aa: CASSFRGLAKNEQFF

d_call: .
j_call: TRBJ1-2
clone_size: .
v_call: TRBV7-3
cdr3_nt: TGTGCCAGCAGCCCTACATCCACAGGGAACTATGGCTACACCTTC
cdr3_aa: CASSPTSTGNYGYTF

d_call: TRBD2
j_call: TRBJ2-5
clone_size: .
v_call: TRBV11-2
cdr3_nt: TGTGCCAGCAGCTCCGGGAGGGCCTATGGGGAGACCCAGTACTTC
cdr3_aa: CASSSGRAYGETQYF

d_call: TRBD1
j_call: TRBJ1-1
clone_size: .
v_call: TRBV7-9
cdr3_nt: TGTGCCAGCAGCGCACATTGGGACAGGAACACTGAAGCTTTCTTT
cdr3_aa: CASSAHWDRNTEAFF

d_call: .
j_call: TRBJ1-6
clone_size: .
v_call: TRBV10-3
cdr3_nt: TGTGCCATCAGGGATCGAGGGGGAGGGCCAGGATCACCCCTCCACTTT
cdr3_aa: CAIRDRGGGPGSPLHF

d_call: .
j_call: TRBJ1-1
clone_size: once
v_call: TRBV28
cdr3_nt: TGTGCCAGCAGTTTGGACGGACTTTACACTGAAGCTTTCTTT
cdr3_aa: CASSLDGLYTEAFF

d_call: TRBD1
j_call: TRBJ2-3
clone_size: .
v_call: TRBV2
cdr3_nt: TGTGCCACTCAGGGGGCGGGCACAGATACGCAGTATTTT
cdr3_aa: CATQGAGTDTQYF

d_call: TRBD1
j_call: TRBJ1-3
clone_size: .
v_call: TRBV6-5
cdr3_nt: TGTGCCAGCAGTTTAAGAGGGACAGGTGGAAACACCATATATTTT
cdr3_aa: CASSLRGTGGNTIYF

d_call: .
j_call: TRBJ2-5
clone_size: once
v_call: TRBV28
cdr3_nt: TGTGCCAGCAGTCCTTACAGAGCCCAAGAGACCCAGTACTTC
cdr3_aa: CASSPYRAQETQYF

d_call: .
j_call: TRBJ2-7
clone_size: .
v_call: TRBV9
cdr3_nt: TGTGCCAGCAGCGTAGGCCTGGGTTCGGGCGAGCAGTACTTC
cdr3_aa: CASSVGLGSGEQYF

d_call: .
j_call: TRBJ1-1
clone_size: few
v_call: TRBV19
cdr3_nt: TGTGCCAGTAGTATATCCGGACAGAACACTGAAGCTTTCTTT
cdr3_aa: CASSISGQNTEAFF

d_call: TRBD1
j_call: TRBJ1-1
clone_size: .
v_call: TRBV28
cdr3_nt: TGTGCCAGCAGGCTACGACAGGGATTGATGAACACTGAAGCTTTCTTT
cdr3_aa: CASRLRQGLMNTEAFF

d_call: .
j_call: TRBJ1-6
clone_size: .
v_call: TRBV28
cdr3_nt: TGTGCCAGCAGCCCCGTAGGGGCGGGGGGTTCACCCCTCCACTTT
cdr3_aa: CASSPVGAGGSPLHF

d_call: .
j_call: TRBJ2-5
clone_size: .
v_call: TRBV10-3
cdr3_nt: TGTGCCATCAGTGAGTCGATGGCAGACCAAGAGACCCAGTACTTC
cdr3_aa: CAISESMADQETQYF

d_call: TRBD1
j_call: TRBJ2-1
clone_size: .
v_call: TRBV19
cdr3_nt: TGTGCCAGTAGTCTCAGGCAGGGGGATGAGCAGTTCTTC
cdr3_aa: CASSLRQGDEQFF

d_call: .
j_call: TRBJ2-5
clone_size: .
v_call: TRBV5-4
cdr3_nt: TGTGCCAGCAGCCAAAACCTAGGGGAAGAGACCCAGTACTTC
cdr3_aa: CASSQNLGEETQYF

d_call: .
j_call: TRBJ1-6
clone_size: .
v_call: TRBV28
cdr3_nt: TGTGCCAGCAGTTTTCGGGGGGCGCGATCACCCCTCCACTTT
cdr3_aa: CASSFRGARSPLHF

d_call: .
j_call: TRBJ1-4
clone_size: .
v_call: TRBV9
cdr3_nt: TGTGCCAGCAGCGCGGGGGGGACGCTTGATGAAAAACTGTTTTTT
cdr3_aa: CASSAGGTLDEKLFF

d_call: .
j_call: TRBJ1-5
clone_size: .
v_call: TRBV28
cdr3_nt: TGTGCCAGCAGTTTAGCCGAGGTGGACAATCAGCCCCAGCATTTT
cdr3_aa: CASSLAEVDNQPQHF

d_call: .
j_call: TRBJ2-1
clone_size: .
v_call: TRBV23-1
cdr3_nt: TGCGCCAGCAGTCAAACCATGGCCGAACTAGGAATCGAGCAGTTCTTC
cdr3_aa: CASSQTMAELGIEQFF

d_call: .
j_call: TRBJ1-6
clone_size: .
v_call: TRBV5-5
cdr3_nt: TGTGCCAGCAGCTCGAAAGGGGGAGGGGCTAATTCACCCCTCCACTTT
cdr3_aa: CASSSKGGGANSPLHF

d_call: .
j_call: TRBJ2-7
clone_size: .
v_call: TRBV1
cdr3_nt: TGCACCAGCAGCCAGGTAACGGGAGGAGTATACGAGCAGTACTTC
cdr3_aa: CTSSQVTGGVYEQYF

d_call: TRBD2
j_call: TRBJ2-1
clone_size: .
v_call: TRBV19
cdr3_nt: TGTGCCAGTAGTATACTAGCGGGGTACAATGAGCAGTTCTTC
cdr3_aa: CASSILAGYNEQFF

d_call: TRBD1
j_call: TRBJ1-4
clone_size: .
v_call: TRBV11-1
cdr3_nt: TGTGCCAGCAGCTACGGGACAGTCGAAAAACTGTTTTTT
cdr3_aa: CASSYGTVEKLFF

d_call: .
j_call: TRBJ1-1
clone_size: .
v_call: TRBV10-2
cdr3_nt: TGCGCCAGCAATTCGGCCGGGGAGGGGGTCATCGCTGAAGCTTTCTTT
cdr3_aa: CASNSAGEGVIAEAFF

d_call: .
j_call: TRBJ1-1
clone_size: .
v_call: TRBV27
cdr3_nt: TGTGCCAGCAGTTTAACAGGGAACACTGAAGCTTTCTTT
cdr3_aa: CASSLTGNTEAFF

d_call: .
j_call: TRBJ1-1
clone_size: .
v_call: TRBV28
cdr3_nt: TGTGCCAGCAGTTTATGGGCCGAGAACACTGAAGCTTTCTTT
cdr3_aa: CASSLWAENTEAFF

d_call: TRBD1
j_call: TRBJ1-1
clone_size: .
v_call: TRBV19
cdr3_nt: TGTGCCAGTAGTGCAGGGGGAGACAGGAGGGTCACTGAAGCTTTCTTT
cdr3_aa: CASSAGGDRRVTEAFF

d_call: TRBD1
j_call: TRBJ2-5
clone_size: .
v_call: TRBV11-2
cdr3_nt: TGTGCCAGCAGCCCGGGGACAGGGGTGGCAGAGACCCAGTACTTC
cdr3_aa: CASSPGTGVAETQYF

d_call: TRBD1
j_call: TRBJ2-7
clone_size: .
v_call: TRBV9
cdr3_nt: TGTGCCAGCAGCGCGGGGACAGGTACCTACGAGCAGTACTTC
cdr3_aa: CASSAGTGTYEQYF

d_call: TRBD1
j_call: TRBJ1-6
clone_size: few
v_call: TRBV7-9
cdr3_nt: TGTGCCAGCAGCGGGCGGACAGGGGGCCTGGGTTCACCCCTCCACTTT
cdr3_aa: CASSGRTGGLGSPLHF